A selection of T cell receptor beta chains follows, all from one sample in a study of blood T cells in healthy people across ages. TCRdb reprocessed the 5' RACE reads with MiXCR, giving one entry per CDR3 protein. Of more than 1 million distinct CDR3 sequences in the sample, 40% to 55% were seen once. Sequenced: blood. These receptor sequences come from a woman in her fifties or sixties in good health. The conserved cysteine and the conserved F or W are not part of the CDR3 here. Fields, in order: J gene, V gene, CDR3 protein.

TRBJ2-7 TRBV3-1 AGSQEYKSSYEQY
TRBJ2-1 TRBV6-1 ASSEDVGTNNEQF
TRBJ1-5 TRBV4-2 ASSQVPERSNQPQH
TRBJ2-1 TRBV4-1 ASSQVLAGTPGQF
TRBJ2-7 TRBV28 ASNEGQESSYEQY
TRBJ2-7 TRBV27 ASSLRVAGAYEQY
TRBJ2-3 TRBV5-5 ASSWASGSTDTQY
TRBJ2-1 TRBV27 ASSPNGWGGNEQF
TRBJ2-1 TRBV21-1 ASSKWRDPHNEQF
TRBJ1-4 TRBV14 ASSPQVGEKLF
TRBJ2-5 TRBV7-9 ASSLDRGGNEQY
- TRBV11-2 ASSLDPDGRVEQY
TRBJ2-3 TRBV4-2 ASSLMGPVAGYTDTQY
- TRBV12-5 ASQGVGEQY
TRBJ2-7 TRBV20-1 SSGRDIKGKQY
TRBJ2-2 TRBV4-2 ASSQAGLAPDGELF
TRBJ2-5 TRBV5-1 ASSPRAGQETQY
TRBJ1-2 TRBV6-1 ASSGSRNYGYT
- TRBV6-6 ASGQTAYEQY
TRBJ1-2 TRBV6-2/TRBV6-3 ASSYGVVLRANYGYT
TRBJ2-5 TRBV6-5 ASRIGQGGETQY
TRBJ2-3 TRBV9 ASSVMAGESTDTQY
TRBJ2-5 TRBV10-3 VISGTSGQETQY
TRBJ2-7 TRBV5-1 ASSLGLAGVSERY
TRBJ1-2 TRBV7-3 ASSLSSVDRLGYT
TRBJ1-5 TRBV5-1 ASSRGGPQPQH
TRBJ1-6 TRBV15 ATSRTTASSIRPLH
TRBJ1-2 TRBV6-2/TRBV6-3 ASSYKNYGYT
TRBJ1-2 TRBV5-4 ASSLVGISGYT
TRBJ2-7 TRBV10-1 ASSRQGTTYEQY
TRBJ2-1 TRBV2 ASTTWGGDEQF
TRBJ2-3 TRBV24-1 ATSDGHHASTDTQY
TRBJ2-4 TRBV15 ATSSPGSLVQY
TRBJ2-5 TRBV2 ASSDAETQY
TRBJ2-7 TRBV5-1 ASSLPRQGTYEQY
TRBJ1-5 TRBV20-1 SARLGQASNQPQH
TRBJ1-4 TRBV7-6 ASSLDPGLKATNGKLF
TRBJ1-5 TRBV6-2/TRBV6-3 ASSYSNGGRSNQPQH
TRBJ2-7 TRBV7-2 ASNRAGYEQY
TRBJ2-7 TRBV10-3 ALGTRYEQY
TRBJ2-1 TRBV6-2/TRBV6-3 ASSYPDEQF
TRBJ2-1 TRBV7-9 ASSPGLGASGEQF
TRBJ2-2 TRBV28 ASWTSGRYGELF
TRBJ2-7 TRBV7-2 ASSARQGREQY
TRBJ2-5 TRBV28 ASTLVTSQETQY
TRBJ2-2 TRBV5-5 ASSLAPSMDTGELF
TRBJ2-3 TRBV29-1 SVGARRADTQY
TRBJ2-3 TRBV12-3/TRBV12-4 ASSPLTGDTDTQY
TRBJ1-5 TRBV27 ASSLSLLGNQPQH
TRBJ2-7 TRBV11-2 ASSLVGLAGTMGSYEQY
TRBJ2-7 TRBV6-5 ASSYSTGNYEQY
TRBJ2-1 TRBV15 ATSRGGPGYNEQF
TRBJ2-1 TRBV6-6 ASSYSLRESDNGQF
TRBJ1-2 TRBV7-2 ASSLGRRGPRPT
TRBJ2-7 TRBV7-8 ASSPMGLGFLEQY
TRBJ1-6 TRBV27 ASSSPRTGTNSPLH
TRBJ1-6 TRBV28 ASSPAGKDNSPLH
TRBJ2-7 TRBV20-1 SASSSGRASSYEQY
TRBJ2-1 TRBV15 ATSSPTSGGPYNEQF